Presented here are 3 T cell receptor beta chains from one specimen sequenced in a study of shared clonotypes between healthy human individuals (dated by TCRdb to about 2020). The library was made by the immunoSEQ multiplex PCR assay. Held by TCRdb, this immuneACCESS table contains in-frame sequences only and omits some clones. Under half of the omission traces to an unresolved V gene where checked; the cause of the rest is unknown. Recorded for this sample are roughly 1,500,000 clones; 98% of them occurred a single time. The ten largest clonotypes hold about 0.4% of the sample. Sequencing used naive CD4+ T cells sorted from blood. The cell subset or site label, read with the paper, signifies: CD45RA+ positively selected. The receptors shown here come from a young man in good health.

A word on this clone: This sample includes further DNA sequences coding for the same CDR3. The V and J genes are TRBV7-9 and TRBJ2-7; D unresolved. This CDR3 region has 14 residues. Germline lookup yields CDR1 SEHNR and CDR2 FQNEAQ (reference sequence). Trimming pared 2 bases from V and 0 bases from J, leaving 8 bases between. The CDR3 coding sequence is TGTGCCAGCAGCTTATCTGTCTCCTCCTACGAGCAGTACTTC. Protein product: CASSLSVSSYEQYF.

The chain is built from TRBV2 and TRBJ1-1, with D tentatively TRBD1 (5 bases). V was shortened by 0 bases and J by 1 base, with 9 bases between the two germline ends. The CDR3 covers 15 residues. From germline, CDR1 is SNHLY and CDR2 FYNNEI. The CDR3 DNA reads TGTGCCAGCAGTGAAGCGGGACTTGGGAACACTGAAGCTTTCTTT. This codes for CASSEAGLGNTEAFF.

This rearrangement joins TRBV28 to TRBJ1-1; D call uncertain. The CDR3 totals 13 residues. The ends were cut back, 5 bases at V and 4 bases at J, with 11 bases in the middle. CDR1 is MDHEN, CDR2 SYDVKM, per germline. The chain's CDR3 is CASSLPVPTEAFF. Written as DNA, the CDR3 is TGTGCCAGCAGTCTTCCCGTGCCCACTGAAGCTTTCTTT.